Listed here is a single TCR beta chain. The data are from a study of multiple sclerosis patients with progressive multifocal leukoencephalopathy. Time point meaning: before natalizumab initiation. The CDR3 runs 14 residues. The germline V gene has CDR1 SQVTM and CDR2 ANQGSEA. V was clipped by 4 bases and J by 7 bases; unmatched bases: 11. TCRdb's copy holds only in-frame clones and misses some; the assay was immunoSEQ multiplex PCR. Of tens of thousands of clones in the sample, over 90% were seen once. The chain joins TRBV29-1 to TRBJ2-3, with 7 bases that match TRBD1. This sequence originates from a man aged 25 to 40 with multiple sclerosis. Material: PBMCs. DNA for the CDR3: TGCAGCGTTGTCAAACCGGGACAGCCATATACGCAGTATTTT. As protein: CSVVKPGQPYTQYF.